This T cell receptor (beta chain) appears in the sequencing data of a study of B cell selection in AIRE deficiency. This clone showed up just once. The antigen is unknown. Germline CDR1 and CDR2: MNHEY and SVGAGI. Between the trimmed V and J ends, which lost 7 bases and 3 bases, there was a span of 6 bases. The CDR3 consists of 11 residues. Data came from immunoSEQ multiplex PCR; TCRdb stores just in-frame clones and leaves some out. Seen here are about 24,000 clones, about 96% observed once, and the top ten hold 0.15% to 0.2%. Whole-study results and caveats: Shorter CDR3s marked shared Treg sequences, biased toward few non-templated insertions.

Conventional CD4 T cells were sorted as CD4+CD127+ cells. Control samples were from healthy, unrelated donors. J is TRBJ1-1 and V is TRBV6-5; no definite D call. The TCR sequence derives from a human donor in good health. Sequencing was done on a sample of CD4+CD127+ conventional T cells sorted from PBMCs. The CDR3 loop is CASIGYTEAFF. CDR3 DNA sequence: TGTGCCAGCATAGGGTACACTGAAGCTTTCTTT.